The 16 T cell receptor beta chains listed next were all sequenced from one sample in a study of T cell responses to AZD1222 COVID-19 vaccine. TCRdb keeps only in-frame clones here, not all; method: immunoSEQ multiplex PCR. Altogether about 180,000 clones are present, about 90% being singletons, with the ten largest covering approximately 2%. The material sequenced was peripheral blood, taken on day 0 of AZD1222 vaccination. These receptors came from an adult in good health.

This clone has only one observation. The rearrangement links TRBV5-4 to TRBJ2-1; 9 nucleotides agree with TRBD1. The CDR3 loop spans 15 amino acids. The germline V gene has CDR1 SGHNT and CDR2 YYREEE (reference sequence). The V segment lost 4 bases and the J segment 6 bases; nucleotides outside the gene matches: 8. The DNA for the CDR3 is TGTGCCAGCAGCGAACCGGGACAGGGATTCAATGAGCAGTTCTTC. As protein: CASSEPGQGFNEQFF.

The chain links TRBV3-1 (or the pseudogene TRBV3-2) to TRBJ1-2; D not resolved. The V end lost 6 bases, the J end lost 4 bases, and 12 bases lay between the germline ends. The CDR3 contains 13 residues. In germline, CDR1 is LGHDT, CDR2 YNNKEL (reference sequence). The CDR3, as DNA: TGTGCCAGCAGTGCTGAGGTCTTCTATGGCTACACCTTC. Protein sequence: CASSAEVFYGYTF.

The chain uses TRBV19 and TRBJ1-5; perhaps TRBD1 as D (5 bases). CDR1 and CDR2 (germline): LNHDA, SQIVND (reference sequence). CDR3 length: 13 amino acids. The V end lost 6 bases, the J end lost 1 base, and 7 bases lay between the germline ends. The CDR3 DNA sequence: TGTGCCAGTAGCAGGGAAAGCAATCAGCCCCAGCATTTT. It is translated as CASSRESNQPQHF. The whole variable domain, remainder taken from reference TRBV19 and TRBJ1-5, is DGGITQSPKYLFRKEGQNVTLSCEQNLNHDAMYWYRQDPGQGLRLIYYSQIVNDFQKGDIAEGYSVSREKKESFPLTVTSAQKNPTAFYLCASSRESNQPQHFGDGTRLSIL.

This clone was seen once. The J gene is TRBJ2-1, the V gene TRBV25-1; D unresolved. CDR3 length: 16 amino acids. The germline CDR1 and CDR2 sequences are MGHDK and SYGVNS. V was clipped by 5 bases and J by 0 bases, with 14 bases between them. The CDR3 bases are TGTGCCAGCAGTCGATCCCGTGGCTTCTCCTACAATGAGCAGTTCTTC. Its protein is CASSRSRGFSYNEQFF. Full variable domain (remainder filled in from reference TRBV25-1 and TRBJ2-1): EADIYQTPRYLVIGTGKKITLECSQTMGHDKMYWYQQDPGMELHLIHYSYGVNSTEKGDLSSESTVSRIRTEHFPLTLESARPSHTSQYLCASSRSRGFSYNEQFFGPGTRLTVL.

CDR3 loop: CASSPQGQPQHF. As DNA, the CDR3 is TGTGCCAGCAGTCCTCAGGGGCAGCCCCAGCATTTT. The J gene is TRBJ1-5, the V gene TRBV27, with a weak D call TRBD1 (6 bases). V lost 5 bases to trimming and J lost 7 bases, with 9 bases between them. This CDR3 region has 12 residues. Germline CDR1 reads MNHEY; CDR2 reads SMNVEV (reference sequence).

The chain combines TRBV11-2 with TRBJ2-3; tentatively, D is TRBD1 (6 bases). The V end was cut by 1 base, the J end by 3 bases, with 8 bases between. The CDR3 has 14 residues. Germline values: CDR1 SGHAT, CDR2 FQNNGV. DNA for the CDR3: TGTGCCAGCAGCTTAGGGACAGCAACAGATACGCAGTATTTT. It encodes CASSLGTATDTQYF.

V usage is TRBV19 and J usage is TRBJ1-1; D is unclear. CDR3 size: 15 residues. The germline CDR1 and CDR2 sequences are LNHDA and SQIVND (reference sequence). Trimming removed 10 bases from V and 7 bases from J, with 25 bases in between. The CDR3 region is CATTNPQLAQFEAFF. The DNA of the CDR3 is TGTGCCACAACAAATCCCCAGCTGGCGCAATTTGAAGCTTTCTTT.

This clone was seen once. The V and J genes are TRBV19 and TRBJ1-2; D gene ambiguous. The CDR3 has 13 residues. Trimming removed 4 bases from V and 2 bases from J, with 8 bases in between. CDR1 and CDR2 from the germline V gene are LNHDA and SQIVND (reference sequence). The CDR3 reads CASSKGGNYGYTF. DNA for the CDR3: TGTGCCAGTAGTAAGGGAGGGAACTATGGCTACACCTTC.

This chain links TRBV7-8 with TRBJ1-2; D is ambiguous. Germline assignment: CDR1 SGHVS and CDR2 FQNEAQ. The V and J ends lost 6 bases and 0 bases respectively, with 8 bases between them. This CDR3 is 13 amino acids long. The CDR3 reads CASRDQANYGYTF. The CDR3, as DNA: TGTGCCAGCAGGGACCAGGCTAACTATGGCTACACCTTC.

CDR3 bases: TGTGCCAGCAGTGTTGTAAATAATGAAAAACTGTTTTTT. Protein sequence: CASSVVNNEKLFF. The V gene is TRBV2, the J gene TRBJ1-4, with D hard to call. Germline lookup yields CDR1 SNHLY and CDR2 FYNNEI. V was cut by 4 bases and J by 4 bases, with 7 bases left in between. The CDR3 spans 13 residues.

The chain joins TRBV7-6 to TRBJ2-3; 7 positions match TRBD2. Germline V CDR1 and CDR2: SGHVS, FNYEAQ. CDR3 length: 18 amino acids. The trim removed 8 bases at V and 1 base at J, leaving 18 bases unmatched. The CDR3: CASSIRTLGGYGTDTQYF. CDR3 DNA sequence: TGTGCCAGCTCGATCCGGACTTTGGGGGGGTATGGCACAGATACGCAGTATTTT.

The DNA for the CDR3 is TGTGCCAGTAGTCGGGGCTCTTACAATGAGCAGTTCTTC. Its translation: CASSRGSYNEQFF. The chain employs TRBV19 and TRBJ2-1; D may match TRBD1 or TRBD2 (5 bases each). This CDR3 is built from 13 residues. The V end lost 5 bases, the J end lost 4 bases, and 9 bases lay between the germline ends. The germline CDR1 and CDR2 sequences are LNHDA and SQIVND (reference sequence).

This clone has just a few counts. The DNA of the CDR3 is TGTGCCAGCAGCCAAGGCGCAACGAACACTGAAGCTTTCTTT. It yields the protein CASSQGATNTEAFF. This chain connects TRBV14 to TRBJ1-1; D is unresolved. The V and J ends lost 1 base and 1 base respectively, with 7 bases between them. Germline-derived CDR1 and CDR2 are SGHDN and FVKESK. The CDR3 consists of 14 residues. Based on the CDR3 plus reference TRBV14 and TRBJ1-1, the full variable domain is EAGVTQFPSHSVIEKGQTVTLRCDPISGHDNLYWYRRVMGKEIKFLLHFVKESKQDESGMPNNRFLAERTGGTYSTLKVQPAELEDSGVYFCASSQGATNTEAFFGQGTRLTVV.

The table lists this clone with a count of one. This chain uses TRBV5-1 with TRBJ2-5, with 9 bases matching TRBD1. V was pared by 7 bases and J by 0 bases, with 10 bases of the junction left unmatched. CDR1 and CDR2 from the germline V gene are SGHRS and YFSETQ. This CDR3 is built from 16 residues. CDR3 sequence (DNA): TGCGCCAGCCGAAAAAGGGACAGGGAATACCAAGAGACCCAGTACTTC. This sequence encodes CASRKRDREYQETQYF. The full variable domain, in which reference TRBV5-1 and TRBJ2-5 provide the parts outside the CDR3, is KAGVTQTPRYLIKTRGQQVTLSCSPISGHRSVSWYQQTPGQGLQFLFEYFSETQRNKGNFPGRFSGRQFSNSRSEMNVSTLELGDSALYLCASRKRDREYQETQYFGPGTRLLVL.

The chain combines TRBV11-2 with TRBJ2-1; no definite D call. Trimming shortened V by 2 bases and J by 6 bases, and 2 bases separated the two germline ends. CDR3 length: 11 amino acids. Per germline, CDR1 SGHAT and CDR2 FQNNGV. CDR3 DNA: TGTGCCAGCAGCTTAAGCAATGAGCAGTTCTTC. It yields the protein CASSLSNEQFF. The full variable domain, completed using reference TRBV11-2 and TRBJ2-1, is EAGVAQSPRYKIIEKRQSVAFWCNPISGHATLYWYQQILGQGPKLLIQFQNNGVVDDSQLPKDRFSAERLKGVDSTLKIQPAKLEDSAVYLCASSLSNEQFFGPGTRLTVL.

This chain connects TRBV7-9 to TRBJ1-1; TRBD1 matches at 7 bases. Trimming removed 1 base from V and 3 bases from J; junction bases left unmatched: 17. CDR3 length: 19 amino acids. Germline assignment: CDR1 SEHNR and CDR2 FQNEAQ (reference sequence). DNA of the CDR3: TGTGCCAGCAGCTTAGTACCCCAAAGGGCAGGGGGTTCGGACACTGAAGCTTTCTTT. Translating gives CASSLVPQRAGGSDTEAFF. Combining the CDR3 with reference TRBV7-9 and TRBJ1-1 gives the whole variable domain DTGVSQNPRHKITKRGQNVTFRCDPISEHNRLYWYRQTLGQGPEFLTYFQNEAQLEKSRLLSDRFSAERPKGSFSTLEIQRTEQGDSAMYLCASSLVPQRAGGSDTEAFFGQGTRLTVV.